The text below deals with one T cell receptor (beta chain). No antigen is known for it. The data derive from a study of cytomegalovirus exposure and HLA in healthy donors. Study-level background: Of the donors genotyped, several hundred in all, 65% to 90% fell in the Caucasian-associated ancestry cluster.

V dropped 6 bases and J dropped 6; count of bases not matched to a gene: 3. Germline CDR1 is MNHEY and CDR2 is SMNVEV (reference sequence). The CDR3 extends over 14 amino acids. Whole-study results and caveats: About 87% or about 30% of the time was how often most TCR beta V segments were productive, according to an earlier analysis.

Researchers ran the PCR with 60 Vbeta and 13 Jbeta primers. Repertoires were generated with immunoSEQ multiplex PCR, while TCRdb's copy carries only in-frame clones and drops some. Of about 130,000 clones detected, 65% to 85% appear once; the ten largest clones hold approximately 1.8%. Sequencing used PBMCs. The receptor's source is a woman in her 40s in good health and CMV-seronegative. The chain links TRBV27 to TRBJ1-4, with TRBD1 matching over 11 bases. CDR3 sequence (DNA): TGTGCCAGCAGCCGGGACAGGGGGTATGAAAAACTGTTTTTT. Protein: CASSRDRGYEKLFF.